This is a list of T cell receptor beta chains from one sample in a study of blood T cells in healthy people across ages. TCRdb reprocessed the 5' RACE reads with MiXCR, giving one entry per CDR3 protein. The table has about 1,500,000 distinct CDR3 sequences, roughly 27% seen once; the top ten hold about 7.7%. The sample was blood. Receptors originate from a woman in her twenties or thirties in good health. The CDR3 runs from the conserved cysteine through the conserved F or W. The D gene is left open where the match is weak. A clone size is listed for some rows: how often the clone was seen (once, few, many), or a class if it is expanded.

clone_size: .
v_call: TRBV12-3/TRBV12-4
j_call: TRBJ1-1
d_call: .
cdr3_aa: CASSPLSATEAFF
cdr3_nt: TGTGCCAGCAGCCCCCTCTCGGCCACTGAAGCTTTCTTT

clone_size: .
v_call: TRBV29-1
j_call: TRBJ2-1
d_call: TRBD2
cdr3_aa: CSGWTSRDNEQFF
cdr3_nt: TGCAGCGGGTGGACTAGCAGGGACAATGAGCAGTTCTTC

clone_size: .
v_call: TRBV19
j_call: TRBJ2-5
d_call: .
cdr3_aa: CASRRQAGLTQETQYF
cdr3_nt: TGTGCCAGTAGGCGGCAGGCGGGCTTAACGCAAGAGACCCAGTACTTC

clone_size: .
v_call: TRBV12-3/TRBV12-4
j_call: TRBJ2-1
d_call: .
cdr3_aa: CASTKGLRGEFF
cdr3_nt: TGTGCCAGCACCAAGGGACTCCGAGGGGAGTTCTTC

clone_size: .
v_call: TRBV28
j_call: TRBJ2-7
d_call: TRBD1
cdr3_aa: CASRTGVGPYEQYF
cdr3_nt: TGTGCCAGCAGGACAGGGGTGGGACCCTACGAGCAGTACTTC

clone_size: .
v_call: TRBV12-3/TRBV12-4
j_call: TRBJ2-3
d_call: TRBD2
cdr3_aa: CASRHSGRALGSTDTQYF
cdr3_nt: TGTGCCAGCAGGCATAGCGGGAGGGCCCTCGGAAGCACAGATACGCAGTATTTT

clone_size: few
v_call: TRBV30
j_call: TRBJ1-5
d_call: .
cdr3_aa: CAWTPFGGAKQPQHF
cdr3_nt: TGTGCCTGGACACCGTTCGGGGGGGCCAAACAGCCCCAGCATTTT

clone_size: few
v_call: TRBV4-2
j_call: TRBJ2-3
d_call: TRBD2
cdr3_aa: CASRQGLAGVTSTDTQYF
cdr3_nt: TGTGCCAGCAGACAGGGACTAGCGGGGGTCACCAGCACAGATACGCAGTATTTT

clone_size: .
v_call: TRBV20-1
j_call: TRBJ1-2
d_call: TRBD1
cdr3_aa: CGAGTGGNYGYTF
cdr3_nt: TGCGGTGCTGGGACAGGGGGCAACTATGGCTACACCTTC

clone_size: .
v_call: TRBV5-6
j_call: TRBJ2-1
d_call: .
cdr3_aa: CASMMAGVSSYNEQFF
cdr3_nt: TGTGCCAGCATGATGGCGGGTGTATCCTCCTACAATGAGCAGTTCTTC

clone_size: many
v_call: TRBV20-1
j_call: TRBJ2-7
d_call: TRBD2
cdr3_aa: CSARGRELAGRYEQYF
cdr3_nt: TGCAGTGCTAGAGGAAGGGAACTAGCCGGGAGGTACGAGCAGTACTTC

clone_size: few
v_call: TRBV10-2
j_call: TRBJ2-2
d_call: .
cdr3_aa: CASRTPNTGELFF
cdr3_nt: TGCGCCAGCAGAACCCCGAACACCGGGGAGCTGTTTTTT

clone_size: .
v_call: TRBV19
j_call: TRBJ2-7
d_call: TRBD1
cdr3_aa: CTSSASGTGRSYEQYF
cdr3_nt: TGTACCAGTAGTGCCTCCGGGACAGGGAGATCCTACGAGCAGTACTTC

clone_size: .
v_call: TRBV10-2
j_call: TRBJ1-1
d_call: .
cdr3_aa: CASFERGTEAFF
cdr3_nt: TGCGCCAGCTTCGAGAGGGGGACTGAAGCTTTCTTT